Presented here are 17 T cell receptor beta chains from one specimen sequenced in a study of CD8+CD57+ T cells in acquired aplastic anemia. All sequencing subjects had displayed CD8+CD57+ cell expansion on flow cytometry. TCR beta VDJ combinations and CDR3 sequences were profiled from genomic DNA. TCRdb ran MiXCR on the reads and lists one entry per CDR3 protein. The sample records roughly 500,000 distinct CDR3 sequences, 25% to 40% being singletons. Material for sequencing was sorted CD4+, CD8+, or CD8+CD57+ T cells (not recorded which) from PBMCs. The receptor source for this set is a human donor with aplastic anemia.

This chain uses TRBV7-2 with TRBJ1-2; the D gene is possibly TRBD1 (5 bases). Trimming removed 10 bases from V and 5 bases from J, with 17 bases in between. CDR1 and CDR2 (germline): SGHTA, FQGNSA. The length of the CDR3 is 13 residues. CDR3 in amino acids: CATSKAREYGYTF. DNA for the CDR3: TGTGCCACCTCGAAGGCCAGGGAGTATGGCTACACCTTC.

The V and J genes are TRBV7-2 and TRBJ1-5; 8 bases agree with TRBD1. The CDR3 sequence is 16 residues long. Germline V gene sequence: CDR1 SGHTA, CDR2 FQGNSA. The junction had 8 bases not matched to a gene; V was cut back by 4 bases and J by 3 bases. The CDR3 reads CASSYSTGVYNQPQHF. The CDR3 DNA is TGTGCCAGCAGCTATTCGACAGGGGTCTACAATCAGCCCCAGCATTTT.

This clonotype turned up a few times. V gene TRBV20-1 combines with J gene TRBJ2-1, with TRBD1 matching 7 bases. Germline V gene data show CDR1 as DFQATT and CDR2 as SNEGSKA (reference sequence). This CDR3 comprises 14 residues. V was pared by 5 bases and J by 0 bases, with 4 bases of the junction left unmatched. The CDR3 reads CSASRDSSYNEQFF. As DNA, the CDR3 is TGCAGTGCTTCCCGGGACAGCTCCTACAATGAGCAGTTCTTC.

This clonotype showed up many times. The genes are TRBV29-1 and TRBJ1-2; 8 bases match TRBD1. The germline CDR1 and CDR2 sequences are SQVTM and ANQGSEA. The CDR3 has 15 amino acids. V was pared by 1 base and J by 4 bases, with 8 bases of the junction left unmatched. CDR3 bases: TGCAGCGTTGAAGTTCAAGGACAGGGCCCCTATGGCTACACCTTC. Protein product: CSVEVQGQGPYGYTF. Combining the CDR3 with reference TRBV29-1 and TRBJ1-2 gives the whole variable domain SAVISQKPSRDICQRGTSLTIQCQVDSQVTMMFWYRQQPGQSLTLIATANQGSEATYESGFVIDKFPISRPNLTFSTLTVSNMSPEDSSIYLCSVEVQGQGPYGYTFGSGTRLTVV.

Ten or more counts support this clonotype. A much larger clone differs by one base, so this may be a read error. The CDR3 region is CASSQGQYNSPLHF. The CDR3 DNA is TGTGCCAGCAGCCAGGGACAGTATAATTCACCCCTCCACTTT. The genes are TRBV7-9 and TRBJ1-6; 7 nucleotides agree with TRBD1. Germline loops: CDR1 SEHNR, CDR2 FQNEAQ (reference sequence). With V trimmed by 5 bases and J by 4 bases, 2 bases remained unmatched. The CDR3 is made up of 14 amino acids.

On this clonotype: A clone one base away is much larger, so this may be a read error. V is TRBV20-1 and J is TRBJ2-7, with TRBD1 as a possible D gene (5 bases). V lost 3 bases and J lost 9, with 15 bases in between. The CDR3 totals 12 residues. The germline V gene has CDR1 DFQATT and CDR2 SNEGSKA (reference sequence). CDR3 DNA: TGCAGTGCTAGCGTCAGGGCCGACGGGCAGTACTTC. This sequence encodes CSASVRADGQYF.

This clonotype was seen a few times. J is TRBJ1-2 and V is TRBV6-5; D might be TRBD1 (6 bases). From germline, CDR1 is MNHEY and CDR2 SVGAGI. The CDR3 spans 15 residues. Trimming removed 2 bases at V and 1 base at J, with 11 bases between. Here the CDR3 DNA reads TGTGCCAGCAGTTACCAGACAGGCCTTAACTATGGCTACACCTTC. Amino acid sequence: CASSYQTGLNYGYTF.

In its sample, this clonotype was seen many times. The chain is built from TRBV20-1 and TRBJ1-2, with D hard to call. Germline lookup yields CDR1 DFQATT and CDR2 SNEGSKA (reference sequence). The CDR3 contains 14 residues. V was trimmed by 0 bases and J by 4 bases, leaving 12 bases between them. CDR3 sequence: CSARDRMRVYGYTF. The CDR3 nucleotides read TGCAGTGCTAGAGATCGGATGCGTGTCTATGGCTACACCTTC.

The chain uses TRBV29-1 and TRBJ1-1; D possibly corresponds to TRBD1 (5 bases). The CDR3 has 11 residues. V dropped 3 bases and J dropped 8 bases, with 10 bases sitting between them. The germline V gene encodes CDR1 SQVTM and CDR2 ANQGSEA. CDR3 in amino acids: CSVDPTEEAFF. In DNA form, the CDR3 reads TGCAGCGTTGATCCGACAGAAGAAGCTTTCTTT. Complete variable domain (other parts from reference TRBV29-1 and TRBJ1-1): SAVISQKPSRDICQRGTSLTIQCQVDSQVTMMFWYRQQPGQSLTLIATANQGSEATYESGFVIDKFPISRPNLTFSTLTVSNMSPEDSSIYLCSVDPTEEAFFGQGTRLTVV.

This clonotype has only a few counts. The rearrangement uses TRBV24-1 and TRBJ2-1; 8 bases line up with TRBD2. V gave up 4 bases and J gave up 4 bases; unmatched junction bases: 8. This CDR3 contains 16 residues. Germline loops: CDR1 KGHDR, CDR2 SFDVKD. The CDR3 nucleotides read TGTGCCACCAGTGACAAGGACAGCGGGAGTTACAATGAGCAGTTCTTC. Its translation is CATSDKDSGSYNEQFF.

This clonotype showed up just a few times. This rearrangement joins TRBV7-3 to TRBJ2-1; D might be TRBD1 (7 bases). Trimming shortened V by 5 bases and J by 7 bases, and 18 bases separated the two germline ends. The CDR3 contains 15 residues. Per germline, CDR1 SGHTA and CDR2 FQGTGA. CDR3 region: CASSAIQGGRNEQFF. CDR3 nucleotide sequence: TGTGCCAGCAGCGCCATTCAGGGGGGACGTAATGAGCAGTTCTTC.

The chain links TRBV20-1 to TRBJ1-1, with D possibly TRBD1 on 6 matching bases. The V gene's germline CDR1 is DFQATT and CDR2 SNEGSKA (reference sequence). The ends were cut back, 5 bases at V and 4 bases at J, with 14 bases in the middle. This CDR3 comprises 13 residues. The CDR3 nucleotides are TGCAGTGCTCGAGGGGGGTCGGGCACTGAAGCTTTCTTT. This sequence encodes CSARGGSGTEAFF.

This clonotype was observed a handful of times. The chain couples TRBV7-2 to TRBJ1-4; maybe TRBD1 (5 bases). This CDR3 comprises 15 residues. V was cut by 1 base and J by 7 bases, with 13 bases left in between. Germline V lookup: CDR1 SGHTA, CDR2 FQGNSA. The CDR3 reads CASSLVRERGEKLFF. CDR3 DNA sequence: TGTGCCAGCAGCTTAGTGAGGGAAAGGGGTGAAAAACTGTTTTTT.

The J gene is TRBJ1-2, the V gene TRBV7-2; D unclear. Per germline, CDR1 SGHTA and CDR2 FQGNSA. The CDR3 totals 14 residues. Trimming shortened V by 1 base and J by 0 bases, and 6 bases separated the two germline ends. This CDR3 reads CASSLGYPNYGYTF. For the CDR3, the DNA is TGTGCCAGCAGCTTAGGGTACCCTAACTATGGCTACACCTTC.

The rearrangement uses TRBV20-1 and TRBJ2-1; 14 bases are a match to TRBD2. The CDR3 is 14 amino acids. Unmatched junction bases numbered 4, after V lost 5 bases and J lost 7 bases. Per germline, CDR1 DFQATT and CDR2 SNEGSKA (reference sequence). The CDR3 region is CSAPGTSGRNEQFF. CDR3 nucleotide sequence: TGCAGTGCTCCCGGGACTAGCGGGAGAAATGAGCAGTTCTTC.

The chain employs TRBV29-1 and TRBJ1-2, with a weak D call TRBD1 (6 bases). Per the germline V gene, CDR1 is SQVTM and CDR2 is ANQGSEA. The CDR3 spans 11 residues. The ends were cut back, 8 bases at V and 5 bases at J, with 12 bases in the middle. The CDR3: CSQGFRYGYTF. The CDR3 region has the DNA TGCAGCCAGGGGTTTCGGTATGGCTACACCTTC.

The chain employs TRBV28 and TRBJ2-5, with TRBD2 matching over 7 bases. In germline, CDR1 is MDHEN, CDR2 SYDVKM. Trimming at V came to 7 bases and at J to 2 bases, leaving 7 bases not matched to a gene. The CDR3 has 14 residues. The CDR3 region is CASKAGTTQETQYF. The CDR3 DNA is TGTGCCAGCAAGGCGGGGACTACACAAGAGACCCAGTACTTC.